This TCR beta chain was profiled in a study of vaccination effects on CD4 cells after COVID-19. Overall study context: A density of about 2.2 million PBMC per well was used; these cells were cultured with roughly 10 IU/ml IL-2 and roughly 9.2 ug/ml peptides.

Cultured cells yielded isolated CD4+ T cells after approximately nine days. Vaccine recipients had no previous SARS-CoV-2 infection; their nucleocapsid antibodies were negative. A half-volume exchange with IL-2 medium occurred on days 3 and 7. Profiled with immunoSEQ multiplex PCR; TCRdb holds only in-frame clones, not every one. Of more than 35,000 clones in the sample, over 80% are singletons; the top ten hold nearly 3%. Worth noting for this clone: Its specificity is not known.

Trimming stripped 9 bases from V and 2 bases from J, with 20 bases between. In germline, CDR1 is LNHDA, CDR2 SQIVND (reference sequence). The CDR3 consists of 16 residues. Study-wide results and limits: The study found marked clonal contraction of infection- and vaccine-induced clones late after vaccination.

The rearrangement uses TRBV19 and TRBJ1-5; D possibly corresponds to TRBD1 (5 bases). This receptor was obtained from a human donor who received a COVID-19 vaccine. Sequencing used CD4+ T cells from PBMCs cultured without peptide, obtained before COVID-19 vaccination. CDR3 in DNA: TGTGCCAGCCGAGACGGGGGGGTTCGGGGCAATCAGCCCCAGCATTTT. Translating it yields CASRDGGVRGNQPQHF.